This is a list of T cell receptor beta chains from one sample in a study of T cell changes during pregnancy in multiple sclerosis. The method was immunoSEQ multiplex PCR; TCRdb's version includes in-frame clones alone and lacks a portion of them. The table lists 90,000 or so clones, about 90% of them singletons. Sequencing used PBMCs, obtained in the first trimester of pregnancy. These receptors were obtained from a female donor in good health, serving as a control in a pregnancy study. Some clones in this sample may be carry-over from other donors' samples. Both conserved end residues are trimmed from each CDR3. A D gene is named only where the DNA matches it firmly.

CDR3: ASRSSSTDTQY; J: TRBJ2-3; D: NA; length: 11; V: TRBV7-2
CDR3: SVELNYGYT; J: TRBJ1-2; D: NA; length: 9; V: TRBV29-1
CDR3: ASSGAGGLLFAAF; J: TRBJ1-1; D: TRBD1; length: 13; V: TRBV6-1
CDR3: ASSLMRLAGSEQF; J: TRBJ2-1; D: TRBD2; length: 13; V: TRBV5-1
CDR3: ATSPGLRGGTGELF; J: TRBJ2-2; D: TRBD2; length: 14; V: TRBV15
CDR3: ASSHGAGTGGYEQY; J: TRBJ2-7; D: TRBD1; length: 14; V: TRBV4-2
CDR3: ASSEGTGVNYGYT; J: TRBJ1-2; D: TRBD1; length: 13; V: TRBV5-1
CDR3: ASSSENGVSTDTQY; J: TRBJ2-3; D: NA; length: 14; V: TRBV6-5
CDR3: ASSLVGTGLNQPQH; J: TRBJ1-5; D: TRBD1; length: 14; V: TRBV27
CDR3: ASSRTSGTSYEQY; J: TRBJ2-7; D: TRBD2; length: 13; V: TRBV14
CDR3: ASSDRPLGSPLH; J: TRBJ1-6; D: NA; length: 12; V: TRBV27
CDR3: ASRRTSGIYEQY; J: TRBJ2-7; D: TRBD2; length: 12; V: TRBV27
CDR3: ASREARVHTEAF; J: TRBJ1-1; D: NA; length: 12; V: TRBV19
CDR3: ASSHLGLAGTPQETQY; J: TRBJ2-5; D: TRBD2; length: 16; V: TRBV4-1
CDR3: ASSGQGGNSPLH; J: TRBJ1-6; D: TRBD1; length: 12; V: TRBV2
CDR3: ASRPGTGTNQPQH; J: TRBJ1-5; D: TRBD1; length: 13; V: TRBV6-5
CDR3: ASSQDEGGNQPQH; J: TRBJ1-5; D: NA; length: 13; V: TRBV4-2
CDR3: ATSRIQNNEQF; J: TRBJ2-1; D: NA; length: 11; V: TRBV15
CDR3: ASSVALGGNTGELF; J: TRBJ2-2; D: NA; length: 14; V: TRBV9
CDR3: ASSPVGGGGTEAF; J: TRBJ1-1; D: NA; length: 13; V: TRBV5-6
CDR3: ASSPRTGTATNEKLF; J: TRBJ1-4; D: TRBD1; length: 15; V: TRBV7-9
CDR3: ASSLRGDTQY; J: TRBJ2-3; D: NA; length: 10; V: TRBV5-1
CDR3: ASSSPRQWSYEQY; J: TRBJ2-7; D: NA; length: 13; V: TRBV28
CDR3: ASSHTGVDTEAF; J: TRBJ1-1; D: TRBD1; length: 12; V: TRBV5-4
CDR3: ASSVRGGNQPQH; J: TRBJ1-5; D: TRBD1; length: 12; V: TRBV2
CDR3: ASSLGRGARIRTQY; J: TRBJ2-3; D: NA; length: 14; V: TRBV11-2
CDR3: ASRTFRGNSYEQY; J: TRBJ2-7; D: NA; length: 13; V: TRBV6-5
CDR3: ASSIDSRQPQH; J: TRBJ1-5; D: NA; length: 11; V: TRBV19
CDR3: AISTGQFYEQY; J: TRBJ2-7; D: TRBD1; length: 11; V: TRBV10-3
CDR3: ASSLWTGTGNEKLF; J: TRBJ1-4; D: TRBD1; length: 14; V: TRBV28
CDR3: ATGDRGPEGYT; J: TRBJ1-2; D: TRBD1; length: 11; V: TRBV19
CDR3: ASSQDAGVGNTIY; J: TRBJ1-3; D: NA; length: 13; V: TRBV4-3
CDR3: ASSQYGGASEQF; J: TRBJ2-1; D: TRBD2; length: 12; V: TRBV6-1
CDR3: ASSLYSGSGSAGHWAPLH; J: TRBJ1-6; D: NA; length: 18; V: TRBV28
CDR3: ASTPPGTGGYEQY; J: TRBJ2-7; D: TRBD1; length: 13; V: TRBV28
CDR3: ASTKSSGSYNEQF; J: TRBJ2-1; D: NA; length: 13; V: TRBV19
CDR3: ASRWGGEETQY; J: TRBJ2-5; D: NA; length: 11; V: TRBV28
CDR3: ASSSGGGRDAEAF; J: TRBJ1-1; D: NA; length: 13; V: TRBV9
CDR3: ASSHKGAGGPGYNEQF; J: TRBJ2-1; D: TRBD2; length: 16; V: TRBV5-5
CDR3: ASQGGRDWSTDTQY; J: TRBJ2-3; D: TRBD2; length: 14; V: TRBV9
CDR3: ASTPEREYQPQH; J: TRBJ1-5; D: NA; length: 12; V: TRBV19